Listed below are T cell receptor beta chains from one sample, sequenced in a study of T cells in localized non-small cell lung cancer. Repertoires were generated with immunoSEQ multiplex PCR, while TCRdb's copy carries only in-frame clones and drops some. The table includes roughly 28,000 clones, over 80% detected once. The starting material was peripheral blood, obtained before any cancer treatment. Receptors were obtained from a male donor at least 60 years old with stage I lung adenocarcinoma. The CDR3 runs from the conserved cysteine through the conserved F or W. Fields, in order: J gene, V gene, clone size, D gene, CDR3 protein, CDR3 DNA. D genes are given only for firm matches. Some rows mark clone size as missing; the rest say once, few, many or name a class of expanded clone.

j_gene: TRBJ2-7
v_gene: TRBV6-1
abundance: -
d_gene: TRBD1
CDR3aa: CASSEGTGIYEQYF
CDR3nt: TGTGCCAGCAGTGAGGGGACAGGTATCTACGAGCAGTACTTC

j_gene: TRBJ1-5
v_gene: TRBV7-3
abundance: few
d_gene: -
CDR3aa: CASSLNRDTYQPQHF
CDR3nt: TGTGCCAGCAGCTTAAATCGGGACACCTATCAGCCCCAGCATTTT

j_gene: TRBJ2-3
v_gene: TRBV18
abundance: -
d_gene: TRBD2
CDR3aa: CASSPRVSPLAGGLIDTQYF
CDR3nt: TGTGCCAGCTCACCAAGGGTTAGCCCCTTGGCGGGGGGCCTGATAGATACGCAGTATTTT

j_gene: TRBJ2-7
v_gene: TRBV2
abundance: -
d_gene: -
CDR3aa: CASSEAPPPSEQYF
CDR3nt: TGTGCCAGCAGTGAAGCCCCGCCGCCCTCCGAGCAGTACTTC

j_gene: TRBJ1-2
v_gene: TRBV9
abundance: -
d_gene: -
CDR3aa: CASSVAGGFYGYTF
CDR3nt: TGTGCCAGCAGCGTAGCTGGAGGGTTCTATGGCTACACCTTC

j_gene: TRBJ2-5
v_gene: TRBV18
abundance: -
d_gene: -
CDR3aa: CASSQGGQETQYF
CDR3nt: TGTGCCAGCTCACAGGGCGGACAAGAGACCCAGTACTTC

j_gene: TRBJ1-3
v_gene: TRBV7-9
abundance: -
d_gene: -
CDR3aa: CASSGLGEGSGNTIYF
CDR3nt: TGTGCCAGCAGCGGACTCGGGGAGGGTTCTGGAAACACCATATATTTT

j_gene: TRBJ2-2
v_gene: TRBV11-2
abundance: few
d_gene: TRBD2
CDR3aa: CASKRRASGDGELFF
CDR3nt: TGTGCCAGCAAAAGGAGGGCTAGCGGGGACGGGGAGCTGTTTTTT

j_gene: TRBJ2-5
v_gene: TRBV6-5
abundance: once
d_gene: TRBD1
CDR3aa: CASSSTTGARETQYF
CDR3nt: TGTGCCAGCAGCTCAACGACAGGGGCCCGAGAGACCCAGTACTTC

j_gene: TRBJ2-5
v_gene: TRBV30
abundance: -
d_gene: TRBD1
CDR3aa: CAWSSGTGSGQTQYF
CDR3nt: TGTGCCTGGAGTTCCGGGACAGGGAGCGGTCAGACCCAGTACTTC

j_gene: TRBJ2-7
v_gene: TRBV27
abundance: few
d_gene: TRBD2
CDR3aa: CASSLWSLAGDYEQYF
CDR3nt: TGTGCCAGCAGTTTATGGAGCCTAGCGGGGGATTACGAGCAGTACTTC

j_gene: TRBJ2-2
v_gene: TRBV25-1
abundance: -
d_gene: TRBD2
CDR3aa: CASTRAGGNTGELFF
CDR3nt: TGTGCCAGCACCCGAGCGGGAGGAAACACCGGGGAGCTGTTTTTT

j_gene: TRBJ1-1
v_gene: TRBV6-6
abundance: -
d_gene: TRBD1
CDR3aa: CATLGQEHTEAFF
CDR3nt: TGTGCCACCCTGGGACAGGAGCACACTGAAGCTTTCTTT

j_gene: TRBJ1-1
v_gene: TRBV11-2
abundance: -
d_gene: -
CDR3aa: CASSYFGVMNTEAFF
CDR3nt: TGTGCCAGCAGCTACTTTGGGGTGATGAACACTGAAGCTTTCTTT

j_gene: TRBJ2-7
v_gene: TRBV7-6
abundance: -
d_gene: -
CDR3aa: CASSTSGEQSYEQYF
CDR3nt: TGTGCCAGCAGCACGTCAGGGGAACAGTCCTACGAGCAGTACTTC

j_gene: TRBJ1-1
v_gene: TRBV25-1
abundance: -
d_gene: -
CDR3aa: CASSEPGGNTEAFF
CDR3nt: TGTGCCAGCAGTGAACCCGGGGGGAACACTGAAGCTTTCTTT

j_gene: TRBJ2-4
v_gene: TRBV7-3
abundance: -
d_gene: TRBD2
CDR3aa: CASSLKVASGNIQYF
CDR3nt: TGTGCCAGCAGCTTAAAGGTAGCTAGCGGAAACATTCAGTACTTC

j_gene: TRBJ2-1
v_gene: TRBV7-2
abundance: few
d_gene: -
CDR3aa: CASSLSLYNEQFF
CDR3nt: TGTGCCAGCAGCTTAAGCCTCTACAATGAGCAGTTCTTC

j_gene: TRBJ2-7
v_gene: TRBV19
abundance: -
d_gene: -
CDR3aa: CASSISRGPTSYEQYF
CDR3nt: TGTGCCAGTAGTATTAGTCGTGGGCCCACCTCCTACGAGCAGTACTTC

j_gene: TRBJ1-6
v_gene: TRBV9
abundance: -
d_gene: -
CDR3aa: CASSALGGFSYNSPLHF
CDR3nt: TGTGCCAGCAGCGCGCTGGGGGGGTTTTCCTATAATTCACCCCTCCACTTT

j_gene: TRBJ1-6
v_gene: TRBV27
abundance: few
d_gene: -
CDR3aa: CASSLAGVGNSPLHF
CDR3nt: TGTGCCAGCAGTTTAGCCGGAGTCGGGAATTCACCCCTCCACTTT

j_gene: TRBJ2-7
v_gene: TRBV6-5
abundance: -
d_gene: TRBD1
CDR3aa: CASSYSDRVQGEQYF
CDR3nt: TGTGCCAGCAGTTACTCAGACAGGGTACAAGGGGAGCAGTACTTC

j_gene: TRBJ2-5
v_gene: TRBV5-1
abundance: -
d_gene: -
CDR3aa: CASSPGQLYQETQYF
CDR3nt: TGCGCCAGCAGCCCCGGGCAGCTTTACCAAGAGACCCAGTACTTC

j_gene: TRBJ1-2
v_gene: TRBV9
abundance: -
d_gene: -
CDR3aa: CASSPRWGGNYGYTF
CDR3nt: TGTGCCAGCAGCCCGCGATGGGGGGGTAACTATGGCTACACCTTC

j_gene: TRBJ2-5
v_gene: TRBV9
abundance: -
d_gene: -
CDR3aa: CASSVGPAAAQETQYF
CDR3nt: TGTGCCAGCAGCGTAGGTCCCGCGGCAGCTCAAGAGACCCAGTACTTC

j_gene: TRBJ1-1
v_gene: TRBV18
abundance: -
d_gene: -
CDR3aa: CASSPSANTEAFF
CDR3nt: TGTGCCAGCTCACCATCAGCGAACACTGAAGCTTTCTTT

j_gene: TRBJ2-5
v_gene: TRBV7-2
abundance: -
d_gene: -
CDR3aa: CASSLSEGETQYF
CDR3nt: TGTGCCAGCAGCCTCAGCGAAGGGGAGACCCAGTACTTC

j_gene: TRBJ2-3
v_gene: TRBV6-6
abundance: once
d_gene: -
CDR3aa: CASSLTADTQYF
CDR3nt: TGTGCCAGCAGTCTTACAGCAGATACGCAGTATTTT

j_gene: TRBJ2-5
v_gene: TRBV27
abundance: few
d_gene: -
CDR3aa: CASSVGKTQYF
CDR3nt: TGTGCCAGCAGCGTGGGGAAGACCCAGTACTTC

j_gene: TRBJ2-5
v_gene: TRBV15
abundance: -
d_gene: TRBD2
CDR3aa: CATSRAGLAGAAIGKTQYF
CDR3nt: TGTGCCACCAGCAGAGCGGGACTAGCGGGCGCGGCAATAGGAAAGACCCAGTACTTC

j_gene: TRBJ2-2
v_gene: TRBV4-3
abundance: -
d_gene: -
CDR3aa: CASSLEREKLFF
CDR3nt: TGCGCCAGCAGCCTAGAACGCGAGAAGCTGTTTTTT

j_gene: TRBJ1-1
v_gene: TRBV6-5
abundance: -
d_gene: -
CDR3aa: CASTGSGANTEAFF
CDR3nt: TGTGCCAGCACCGGATCGGGGGCGAACACTGAAGCTTTCTTT

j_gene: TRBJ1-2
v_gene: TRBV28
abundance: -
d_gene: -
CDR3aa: CASSQLQPKGGYTF
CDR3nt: TGTGCCAGCAGTCAGCTCCAGCCTAAAGGGGGCTACACCTTC

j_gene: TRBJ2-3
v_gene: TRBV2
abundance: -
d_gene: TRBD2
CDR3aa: CASRVRVGGGADTQYF
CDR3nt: TGTGCCAGCAGGGTCCGAGTCGGCGGGGGGGCAGATACGCAGTATTTT

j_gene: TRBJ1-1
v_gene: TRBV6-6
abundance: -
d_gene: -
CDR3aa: CASSRRNTEAFF
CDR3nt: TGTGCCAGCAGTCGAAGGAACACTGAAGCTTTCTTT

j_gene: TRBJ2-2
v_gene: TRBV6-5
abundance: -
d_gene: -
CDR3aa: CASSYQRGELFF
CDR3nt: TGTGCCAGCAGTTATCAGAGGGGGGAGCTGTTTTTT

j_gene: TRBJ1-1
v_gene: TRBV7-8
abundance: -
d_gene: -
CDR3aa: CASSPRWMNTEAFF
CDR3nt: TGTGCCAGCAGCCCAAGATGGATGAACACTGAAGCTTTCTTT

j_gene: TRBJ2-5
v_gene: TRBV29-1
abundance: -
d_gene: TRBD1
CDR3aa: CSVGGTGTQETQYF
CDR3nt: TGCAGCGTTGGAGGGACAGGGACCCAAGAGACCCAGTACTTC

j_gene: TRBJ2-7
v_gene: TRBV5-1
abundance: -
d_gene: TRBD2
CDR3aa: CASSLYGGNEQYF
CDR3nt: TGCGCCAGCAGCTTGTACGGGGGGAACGAGCAGTACTTC

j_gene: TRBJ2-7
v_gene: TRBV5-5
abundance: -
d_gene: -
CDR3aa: CASSSEPQSSYEQYF
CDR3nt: TGTGCCAGCAGCTCGGAACCCCAGAGCTCCTACGAGCAGTACTTC

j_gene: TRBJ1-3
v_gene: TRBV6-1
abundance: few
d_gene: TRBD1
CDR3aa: CASKTGGGNTIYF
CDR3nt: TGTGCCAGCAAAACAGGGGGTGGAAACACCATATATTTT

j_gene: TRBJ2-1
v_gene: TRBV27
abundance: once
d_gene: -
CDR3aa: CASSFQGYYNEQFF
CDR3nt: TGTGCCAGCAGTTTCCAGGGCTACTACAATGAGCAGTTCTTC

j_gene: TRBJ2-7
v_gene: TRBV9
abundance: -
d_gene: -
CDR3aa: CASSVDQISYEQYF
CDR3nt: TGTGCCAGCAGCGTAGACCAGATCAGCTACGAGCAGTACTTC

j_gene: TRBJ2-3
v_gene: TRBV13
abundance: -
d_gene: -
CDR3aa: CASSAGRSTDTQYF
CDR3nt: TGTGCCAGCAGCGCCGGACGGAGCACAGATACGCAGTATTTT

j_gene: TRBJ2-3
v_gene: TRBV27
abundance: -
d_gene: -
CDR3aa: CASSFPRGGRTADTQYF
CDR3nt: TGTGCCAGCAGTTTTCCGAGGGGGGGCAGAACTGCAGATACGCAGTATTTT